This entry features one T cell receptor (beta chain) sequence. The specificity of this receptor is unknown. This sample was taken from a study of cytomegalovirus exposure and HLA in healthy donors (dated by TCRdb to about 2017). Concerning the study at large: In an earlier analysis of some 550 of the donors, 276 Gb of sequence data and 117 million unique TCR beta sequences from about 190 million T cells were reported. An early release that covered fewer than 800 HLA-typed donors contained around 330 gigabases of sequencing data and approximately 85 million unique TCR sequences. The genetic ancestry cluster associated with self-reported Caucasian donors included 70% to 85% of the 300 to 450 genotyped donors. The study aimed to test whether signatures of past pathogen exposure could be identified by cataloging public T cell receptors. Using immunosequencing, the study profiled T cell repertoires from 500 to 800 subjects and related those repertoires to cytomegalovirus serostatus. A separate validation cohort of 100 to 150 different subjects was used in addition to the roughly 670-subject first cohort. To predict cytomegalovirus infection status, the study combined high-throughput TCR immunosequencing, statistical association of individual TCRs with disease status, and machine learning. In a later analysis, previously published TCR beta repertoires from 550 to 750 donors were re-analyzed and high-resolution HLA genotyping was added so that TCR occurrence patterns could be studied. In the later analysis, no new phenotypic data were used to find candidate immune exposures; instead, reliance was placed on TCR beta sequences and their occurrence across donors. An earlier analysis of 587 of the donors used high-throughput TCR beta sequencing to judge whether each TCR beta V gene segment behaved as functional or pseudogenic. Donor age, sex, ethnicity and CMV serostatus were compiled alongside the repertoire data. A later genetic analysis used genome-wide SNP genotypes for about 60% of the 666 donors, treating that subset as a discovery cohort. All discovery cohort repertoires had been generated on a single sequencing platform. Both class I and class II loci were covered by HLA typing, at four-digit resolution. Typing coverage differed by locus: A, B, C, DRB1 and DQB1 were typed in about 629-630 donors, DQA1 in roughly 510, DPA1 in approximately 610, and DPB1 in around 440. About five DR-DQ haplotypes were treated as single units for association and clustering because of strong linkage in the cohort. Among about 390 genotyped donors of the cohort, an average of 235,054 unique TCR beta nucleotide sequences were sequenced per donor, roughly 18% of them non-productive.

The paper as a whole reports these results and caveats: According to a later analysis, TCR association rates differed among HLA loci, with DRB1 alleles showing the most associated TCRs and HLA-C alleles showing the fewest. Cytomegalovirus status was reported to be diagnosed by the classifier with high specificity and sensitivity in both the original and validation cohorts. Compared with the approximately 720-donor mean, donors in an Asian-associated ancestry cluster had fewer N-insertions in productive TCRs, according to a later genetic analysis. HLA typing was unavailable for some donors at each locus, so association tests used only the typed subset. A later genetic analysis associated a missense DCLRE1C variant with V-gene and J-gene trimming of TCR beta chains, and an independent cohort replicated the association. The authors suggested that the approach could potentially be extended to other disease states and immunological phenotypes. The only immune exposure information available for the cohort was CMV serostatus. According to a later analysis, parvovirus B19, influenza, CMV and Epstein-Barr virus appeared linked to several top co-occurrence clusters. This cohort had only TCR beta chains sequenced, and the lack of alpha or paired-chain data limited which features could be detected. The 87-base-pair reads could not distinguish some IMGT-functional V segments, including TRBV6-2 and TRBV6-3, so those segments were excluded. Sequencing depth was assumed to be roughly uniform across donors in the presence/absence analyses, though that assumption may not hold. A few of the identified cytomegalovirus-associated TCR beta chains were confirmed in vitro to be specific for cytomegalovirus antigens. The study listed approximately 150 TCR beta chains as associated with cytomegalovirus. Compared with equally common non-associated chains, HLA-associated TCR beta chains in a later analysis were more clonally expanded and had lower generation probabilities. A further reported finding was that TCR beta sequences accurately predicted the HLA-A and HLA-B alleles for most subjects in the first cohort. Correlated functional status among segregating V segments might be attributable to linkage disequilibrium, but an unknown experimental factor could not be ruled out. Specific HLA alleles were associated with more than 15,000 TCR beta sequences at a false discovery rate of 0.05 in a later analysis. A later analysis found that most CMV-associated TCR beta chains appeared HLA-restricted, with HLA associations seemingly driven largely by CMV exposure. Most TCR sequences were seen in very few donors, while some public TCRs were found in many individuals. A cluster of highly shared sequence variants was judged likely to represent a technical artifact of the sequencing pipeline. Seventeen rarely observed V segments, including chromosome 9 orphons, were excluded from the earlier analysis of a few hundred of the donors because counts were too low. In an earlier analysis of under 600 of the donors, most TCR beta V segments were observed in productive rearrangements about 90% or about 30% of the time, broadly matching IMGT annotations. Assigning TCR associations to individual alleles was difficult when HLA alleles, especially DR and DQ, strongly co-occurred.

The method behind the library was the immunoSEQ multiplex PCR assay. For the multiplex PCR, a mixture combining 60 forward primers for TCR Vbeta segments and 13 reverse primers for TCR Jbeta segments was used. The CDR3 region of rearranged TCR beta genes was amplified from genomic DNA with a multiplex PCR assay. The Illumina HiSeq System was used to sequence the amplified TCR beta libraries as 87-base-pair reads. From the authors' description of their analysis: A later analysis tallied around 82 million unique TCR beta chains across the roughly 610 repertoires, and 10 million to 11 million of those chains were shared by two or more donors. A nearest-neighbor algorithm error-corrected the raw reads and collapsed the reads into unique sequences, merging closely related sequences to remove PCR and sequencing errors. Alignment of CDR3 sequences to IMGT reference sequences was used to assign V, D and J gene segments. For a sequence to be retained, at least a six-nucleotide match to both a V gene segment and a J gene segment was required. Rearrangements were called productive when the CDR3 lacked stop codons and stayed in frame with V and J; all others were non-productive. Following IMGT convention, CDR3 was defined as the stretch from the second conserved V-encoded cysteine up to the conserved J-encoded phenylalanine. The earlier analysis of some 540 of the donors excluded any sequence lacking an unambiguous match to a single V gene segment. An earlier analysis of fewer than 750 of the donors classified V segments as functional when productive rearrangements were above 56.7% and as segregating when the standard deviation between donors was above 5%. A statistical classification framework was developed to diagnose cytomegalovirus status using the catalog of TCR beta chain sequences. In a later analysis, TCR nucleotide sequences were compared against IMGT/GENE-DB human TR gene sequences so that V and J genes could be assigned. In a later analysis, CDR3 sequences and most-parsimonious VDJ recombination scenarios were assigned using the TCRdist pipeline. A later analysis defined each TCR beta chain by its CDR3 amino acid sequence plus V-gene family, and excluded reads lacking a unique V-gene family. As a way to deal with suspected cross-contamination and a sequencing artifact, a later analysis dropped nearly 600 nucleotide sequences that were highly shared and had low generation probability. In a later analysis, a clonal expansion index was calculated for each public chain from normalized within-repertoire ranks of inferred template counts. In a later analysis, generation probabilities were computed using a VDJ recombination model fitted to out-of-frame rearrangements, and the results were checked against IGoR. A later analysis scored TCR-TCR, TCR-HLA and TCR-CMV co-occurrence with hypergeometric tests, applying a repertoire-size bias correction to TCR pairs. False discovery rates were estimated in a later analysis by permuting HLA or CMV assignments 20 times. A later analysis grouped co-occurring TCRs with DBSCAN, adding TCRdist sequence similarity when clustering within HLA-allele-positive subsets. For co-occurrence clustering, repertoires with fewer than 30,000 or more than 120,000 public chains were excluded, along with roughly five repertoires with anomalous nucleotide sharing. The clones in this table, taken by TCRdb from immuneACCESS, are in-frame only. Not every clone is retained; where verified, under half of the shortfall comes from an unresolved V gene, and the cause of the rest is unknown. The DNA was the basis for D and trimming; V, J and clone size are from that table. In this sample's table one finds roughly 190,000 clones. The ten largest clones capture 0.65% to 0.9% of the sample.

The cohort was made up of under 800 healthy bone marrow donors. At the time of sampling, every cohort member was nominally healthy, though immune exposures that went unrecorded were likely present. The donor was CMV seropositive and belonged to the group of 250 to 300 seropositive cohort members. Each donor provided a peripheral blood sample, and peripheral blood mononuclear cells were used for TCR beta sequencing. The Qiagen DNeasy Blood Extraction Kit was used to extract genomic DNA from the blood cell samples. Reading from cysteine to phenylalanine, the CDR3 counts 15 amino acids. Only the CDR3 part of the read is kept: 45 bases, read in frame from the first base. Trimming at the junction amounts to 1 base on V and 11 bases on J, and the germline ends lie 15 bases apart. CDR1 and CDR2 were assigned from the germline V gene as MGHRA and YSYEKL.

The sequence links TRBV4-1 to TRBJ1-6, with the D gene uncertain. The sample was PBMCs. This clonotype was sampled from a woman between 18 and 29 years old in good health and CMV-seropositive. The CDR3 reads CASSQGLVGRAPLHF. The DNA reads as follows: TGCGCCAGCAGCCAAGGACTTGTGGGGAGAGCACCCCTCCACTTT.